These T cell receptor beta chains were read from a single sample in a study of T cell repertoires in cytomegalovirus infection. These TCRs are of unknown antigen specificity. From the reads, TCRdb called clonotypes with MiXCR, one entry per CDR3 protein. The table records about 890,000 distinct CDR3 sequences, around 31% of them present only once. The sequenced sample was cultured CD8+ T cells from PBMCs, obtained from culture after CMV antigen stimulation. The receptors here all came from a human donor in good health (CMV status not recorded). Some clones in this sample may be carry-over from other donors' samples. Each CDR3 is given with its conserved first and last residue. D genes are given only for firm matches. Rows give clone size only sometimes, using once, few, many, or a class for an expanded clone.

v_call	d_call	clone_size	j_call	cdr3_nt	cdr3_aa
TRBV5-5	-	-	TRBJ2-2	TGTGCCAGCAGCTTGGACGTGTCCGGGGAGCTGTTTTTT	CASSLDVSGELFF
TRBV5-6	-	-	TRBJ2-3	TGTGCCAGCAGCTCCAACAGGGCGGACATCGTTGCGGGTGACCCACGTGATACGCAGTATTTT	CASSSNRADIVAGDPRDTQYF
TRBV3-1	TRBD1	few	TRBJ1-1	TGTGCCAGCAGCCAAGGTTTCAGGGGGCCCCTTTTGGCTGAAGCTTTCTTT	CASSQGFRGPLLAEAFF
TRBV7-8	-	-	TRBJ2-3	TGTGCCAGCAGCACAGGGCCGGACACAGATACGCAGTATTTT	CASSTGPDTDTQYF
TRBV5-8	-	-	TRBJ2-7	TGTGCCAGCAGGGAGGTTCAGGGTGTCTACGAGCAGTACTTC	CASREVQGVYEQYF
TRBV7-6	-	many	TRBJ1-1	TGTGCCAGCAGCTTAAGTATAGGGGACGAAGCTTTCTTT	CASSLSIGDEAFF
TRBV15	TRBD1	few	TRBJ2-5	TGTGCCACCAGCAGAGGCGGACAGGGGGAGACCCAGTACTTC	CATSRGGQGETQYF
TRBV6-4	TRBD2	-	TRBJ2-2	TGTGCCAGCAGTGACACGGGGGGTGATATCACCGGGGAGCTGTTTTTT	CASSDTGGDITGELFF
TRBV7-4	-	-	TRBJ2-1	TGTGCCAGCAGCTCCCGAGCCTCCTACAATGAGCAGTTCTTC	CASSSRASYNEQFF
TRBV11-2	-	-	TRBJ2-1	TGTGCCAGCAGCCTAACTGGACGGACTTTAGATGAGCAGTTCTTC	CASSLTGRTLDEQFF
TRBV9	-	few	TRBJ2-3	TGTGCCAGCAGCGTAGAGGGGTCCACTACAGATACGCAGTATTTT	CASSVEGSTTDTQYF
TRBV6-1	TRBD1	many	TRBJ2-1	TGTGCTAGCAGCCCCGGGACAGGGGGATACAATGAGCAGTTCTTC	CASSPGTGGYNEQFF
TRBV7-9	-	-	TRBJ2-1	TGTGCCAGCACGGGTCCCCCCTACAATGAGCAGTTCTTC	CASTGPPYNEQFF
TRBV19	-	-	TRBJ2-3	TGTGCCAGTAGTATAGATCCATACAGGGTTAGCACAGATACGCAGTATTTT	CASSIDPYRVSTDTQYF
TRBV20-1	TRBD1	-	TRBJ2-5	TGCAGTGCTAGAGGACCTCCGAGGACAGGGGATGTAGAGACCCAGTACTTC	CSARGPPRTGDVETQYF
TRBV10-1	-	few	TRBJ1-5	TGCGCCAGCAGTGAGTCCGGGATGGGTCAGCCCCAGCATTTT	CASSESGMGQPQHF
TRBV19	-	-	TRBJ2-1	TGTGCCAGTAGTATAATGCACACCGGCGACGATGAGCAGTTCTTC	CASSIMHTGDDEQFF
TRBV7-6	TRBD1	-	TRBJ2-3	TGTGCCAGCAGCTCCTGGGACAGGGGAACCGCGGATACGCAGTATTTT	CASSSWDRGTADTQYF
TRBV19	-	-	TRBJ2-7	TGTGCCAGTAGTATAGACCCGACTTCCTCAAGGGAGCAGTACTTC	CASSIDPTSSREQYF
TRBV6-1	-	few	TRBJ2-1	TGTGCCAGCAGGTCGCTAAAAAGCTCCTACAATGAGCAGTTCTTC	CASRSLKSSYNEQFF
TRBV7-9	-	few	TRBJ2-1	TGTGCCAGCAGCTTCGACCGGGGAATATACAATGAGCAGTTCTTC	CASSFDRGIYNEQFF
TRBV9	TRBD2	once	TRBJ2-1	TGTGCCAGCAGCTCTAGCGGGGGAGCTTCGAATGAGCAGTTCTTC	CASSSSGGASNEQFF
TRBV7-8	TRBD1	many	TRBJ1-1	TGTGCCAGCAGCTCCATGGGACAGCAAATGAACACTGAAGCTTTCTTT	CASSSMGQQMNTEAFF
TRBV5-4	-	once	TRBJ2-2	TGTGCCAGCAGTGCCAGGACATACGACACCGGGGAGCTGTTTTTT	CASSARTYDTGELFF
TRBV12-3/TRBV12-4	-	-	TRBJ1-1	TGTGCCAGCAGTTTAGTGGGGGGCGTAGACACTGAAGCTTTCTTT	CASSLVGGVDTEAFF
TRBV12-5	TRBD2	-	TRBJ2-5	TGTGCTAGTGGCAAGGGCGGGGGGACCGTCCCTCAAGAGACCCAGTACTTC	CASGKGGGTVPQETQYF
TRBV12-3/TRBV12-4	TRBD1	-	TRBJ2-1	TGTGCCAGCAGTTTCGGGACAGTATACAATGGGCAGTTCTTC	CASSFGTVYNGQFF
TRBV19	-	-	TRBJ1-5	TGTGCCAGTAGTATAGTACCCCAAGGCAATCAGCCCCAGCATTTT	CASSIVPQGNQPQHF
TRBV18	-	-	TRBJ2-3	TGTGCCAACTCCTCAGTCGGGGGTCCTGACACAGATACGCAGTATTTT	CANSSVGGPDTDTQYF
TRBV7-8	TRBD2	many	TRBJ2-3	TGTGCCAGCAGCTTAAATAGCGGGGATATTTACGATACGCAGTATTTT	CASSLNSGDIYDTQYF
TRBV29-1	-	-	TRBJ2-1	TGCAGCGTTGAATACCGCCCGGAAGAGCAGTTCTTC	CSVEYRPEEQFF
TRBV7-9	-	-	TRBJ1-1	TGTGCCAGCAATCAGGGTATGAACACTGAAGCTTTCTTT	CASNQGMNTEAFF
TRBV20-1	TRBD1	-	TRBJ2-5	TGCAGTGCTACCGACAGGGGGGGAAAAGAGACCCAGTACTTC	CSATDRGGKETQYF
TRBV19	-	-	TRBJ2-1	TGTGCCAGTAGTATGGACGAAGGTGAGCAGTTCTTC	CASSMDEGEQFF
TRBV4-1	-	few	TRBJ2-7	TGCGCCAGCAGCCAAGATAATGGCTACGAGCAGTACTTC	CASSQDNGYEQYF
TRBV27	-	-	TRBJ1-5	TGTGCCAGCAGTCCGAGGTGGGGCGGGAATCAGCCCCAGCATTTT	CASSPRWGGNQPQHF
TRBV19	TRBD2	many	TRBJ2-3	TGTGCCAGTAGTTTCGGACTAGCGAGCACAGATACGCAGTATTTT	CASSFGLASTDTQYF
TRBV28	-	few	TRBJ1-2	TGTGCCAGCAGCCTGAACTTTCGAGAATTTCGAAACTATGGCTACACCTTC	CASSLNFREFRNYGYTF
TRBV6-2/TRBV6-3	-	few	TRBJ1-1	TGTGCCAGCAGTTACTGGGTGGGGAACACTGAAGCTTTCTTT	CASSYWVGNTEAFF
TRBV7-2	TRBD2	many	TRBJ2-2	TGTGCCAGCAGCTCTCCGACTAGCGGGGGAGACGGGGAGCTGTTTTTT	CASSSPTSGGDGELFF
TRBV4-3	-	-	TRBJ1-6	TGCGCCAGCAGCCAAGGACCCGGAGTGAATTCACCCCTCCACTTT	CASSQGPGVNSPLHF
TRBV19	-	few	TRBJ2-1	TGTGCCAGTAGTATATCCTCCCTTCACAATGAGCAGTTCTTC	CASSISSLHNEQFF
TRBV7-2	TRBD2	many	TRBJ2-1	TGTGCCAGCAGCTTTTTACAGCGGGGGCCTTACAATGAGCAGTTCTTC	CASSFLQRGPYNEQFF
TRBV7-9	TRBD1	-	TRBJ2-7	TGTCCCAGCAGCCCATATGGATCAGGGGGCACTCCTTACGAGCAGTACTTC	CPSSPYGSGGTPYEQYF
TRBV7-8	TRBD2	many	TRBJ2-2	TGTGCCAGCAGCCCCTACATAACTAGCGGGGGGCAGAACACCGGGGAGCTGTTTTTT	CASSPYITSGGQNTGELFF
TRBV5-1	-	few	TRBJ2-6	TGCGCCAGCAGCCTACTGGCCCAGGGGACTTCGCTTAACTCTGGGGCCAACGTCCTGACTTTC	CASSLLAQGTSLNSGANVLTF
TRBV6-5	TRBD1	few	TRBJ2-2	TGTGCCAGCAGTTACTCGACAGGGGGAGGAACCGGGGAGCTGTTTTTT	CASSYSTGGGTGELFF
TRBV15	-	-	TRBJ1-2	TGTGCCACCAGCAGTATGACCACCTATGGCTACACCTTC	CATSSMTTYGYTF
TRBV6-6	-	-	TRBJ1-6	TGTGCCAGCAATAAGAGGGCCCCGGGGCGCCTTGAGAGCTCCTATAATTCACCCCTCCACTTT	CASNKRAPGRLESSYNSPLHF
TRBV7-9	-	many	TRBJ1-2	TGTGCCAGCAGCCGTACGGGAGATCATGGCTACACCTTC	CASSRTGDHGYTF
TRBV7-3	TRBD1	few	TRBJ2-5	TGTGCCAGCAGCCCGAAGGGACAGAGAAACCAAGAGACCCAGTACTTC	CASSPKGQRNQETQYF
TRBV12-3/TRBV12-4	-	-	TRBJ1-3	TGTGCCAGCAGCCCGGTACCACAGGCAAACACCATATATTTT	CASSPVPQANTIYF
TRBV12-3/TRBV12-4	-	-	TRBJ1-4	TGTGCCAGCAGTTTACAGGGAGCAAAACTGTTTTTT	CASSLQGAKLFF